The clone carrying this TCR beta chain was seen a handful of times. Antigen unknown. The data are from a study of persistence of HIV-infected CD4 T cells. Lysates of CMV-infected fibroblasts at 9 to 10 ug/mL stimulated these cells. CD4+ T cells upregulating both CD40 ligand and CD69 were sorted as responding cells. Before stimulation, PBMCs underwent CD8+ T cell depletion. The libraries were made with immunoSEQ version 4 in survey mode. Method: immunoSEQ multiplex PCR; TCRdb's copy keeps in-frame clones and lacks some. Among almost 20,000 clones, approximately 78% were seen once, and the ten largest hold 6.8%. CDR3 length: 14 residues. Germline lookup yields CDR1 LGHDT and CDR2 YNNKEL (reference sequence). Trimming took 0 bases from V and 0 from J, leaving 5 bases between them.

This TCR derives from an adult man with HIV who was CMV-seropositive. The sample consisted of CD4+ T cells sorted from PBMCs after roughly 18-hour stimulation, taken from a patient who received antiretroviral therapy. This chain uses TRBV3-1 (or the pseudogene TRBV3-2) with TRBJ1-1; D is ambiguous. This CDR3 reads CASSQEGMNTEAFF. The CDR3 nucleotides are TGTGCCAGCAGCCAAGAAGGAATGAACACTGAAGCTTTCTTT.